This is a list of T cell receptor beta chains from one sample in a study of cytomegalovirus exposure and HLA in healthy donors. Clones were sequenced by immunoSEQ multiplex PCR, and TCRdb holds only the in-frame ones, with some missing. The data contain about 120,000 clones, about four fifths of them singletons. The source material was PBMCs. The receptors were sampled from a woman aged 40 to 50 in good health and CMV-seronegative. The CDR3 runs from the conserved cysteine through the conserved F or W. Fields, in order: D gene, V gene, CDR3 length, clone size, J gene, CDR3 DNA, CDR3 protein. A D gene is named only where the DNA matches it firmly. Some rows have no size entry. The others give once, few or many, or a class for an expanded clone.

d_call: -
v_call: TRBV7-6
cdr3_length: 14
clone_size: -
j_call: TRBJ2-5
cdr3_nt: TGTGCCAGCAGCTTAGCGGGGGGGCCAGAGACCCAGTACTTC
cdr3_aa: CASSLAGGPETQYF

d_call: TRBD2
v_call: TRBV7-2
cdr3_length: 16
clone_size: -
j_call: TRBJ2-2
cdr3_nt: TGTGCCAGCAGCACAAGTATCGGGACTAGCAGCGGGGAGCTGTTTTTT
cdr3_aa: CASSTSIGTSSGELFF

d_call: TRBD1
v_call: TRBV27
cdr3_length: 15
clone_size: -
j_call: TRBJ2-7
cdr3_nt: TGTGCCAGCAGTTCCACCGGGACAGGGGACCACGAGCAGTACTTC
cdr3_aa: CASSSTGTGDHEQYF

d_call: -
v_call: TRBV5-1
cdr3_length: 14
clone_size: -
j_call: TRBJ2-3
cdr3_nt: TGCGCCAGCAGCAGCGGGTCACTCACAGATACGCAGTATTTT
cdr3_aa: CASSSGSLTDTQYF

d_call: TRBD2
v_call: TRBV4-2
cdr3_length: 18
clone_size: -
j_call: TRBJ2-3
cdr3_nt: TGTGCCAGCAGCCAAGATACTGCTAGCGGGGGCCACACAGATACGCAGTATTTT
cdr3_aa: CASSQDTASGGHTDTQYF

d_call: -
v_call: TRBV7-8
cdr3_length: 17
clone_size: -
j_call: TRBJ1-1
cdr3_nt: TGTGCCAGCAGCTTAGTCAGGGGCGGGGGGGGGAACACTGAAGCTTTCTTT
cdr3_aa: CASSLVRGGGGNTEAFF

d_call: -
v_call: TRBV5-6
cdr3_length: 14
clone_size: -
j_call: TRBJ1-1
cdr3_nt: TGTGCCAGCAGCTGGGAGGGGCTGGCCACTGAAGCTTTCTTT
cdr3_aa: CASSWEGLATEAFF

d_call: TRBD1
v_call: TRBV5-4
cdr3_length: 14
clone_size: -
j_call: TRBJ2-7
cdr3_nt: TGTGCCAGCAGCTTGCGACAGGGCCCCTACGAGCAGTACTTC
cdr3_aa: CASSLRQGPYEQYF

d_call: -
v_call: TRBV27
cdr3_length: 13
clone_size: -
j_call: TRBJ2-2
cdr3_nt: TGTGCCAGCAGTTTACGGTACACCGGGGAGCTGTTTTTT
cdr3_aa: CASSLRYTGELFF

d_call: -
v_call: TRBV21-1
cdr3_length: 14
clone_size: -
j_call: TRBJ2-7
cdr3_nt: TGTGCCAGCAGCAAAGAATGTCAATCCTACGAGCAGTACTTC
cdr3_aa: CASSKECQSYEQYF

d_call: TRBD2
v_call: TRBV27
cdr3_length: 17
clone_size: -
j_call: TRBJ2-3
cdr3_nt: TGTGCCAGCAGTGCCTTTAGCGGGAGTCTAAGCACAGATACGCAGTATTTT
cdr3_aa: CASSAFSGSLSTDTQYF

d_call: -
v_call: TRBV6-1
cdr3_length: 13
clone_size: once
j_call: TRBJ2-2
cdr3_nt: TGTGCCAGCGCCCAGGGGCTTACCGGGGAGCTGTTTTTT
cdr3_aa: CASAQGLTGELFF

d_call: -
v_call: TRBV7-8
cdr3_length: 14
clone_size: -
j_call: TRBJ2-1
cdr3_nt: TGTGCCAGCAGGCCCCTTGCGCGGTCAGATGAGCAGTTCTTC
cdr3_aa: CASRPLARSDEQFF

d_call: -
v_call: TRBV19
cdr3_length: 15
clone_size: -
j_call: TRBJ2-5
cdr3_nt: TGTGCCAGTAGTGACTCAAAAGGCCCAATTGGGACCCAGTACTTC
cdr3_aa: CASSDSKGPIGTQYF

d_call: -
v_call: TRBV5-8
cdr3_length: 13
clone_size: -
j_call: TRBJ2-7
cdr3_nt: TGTGCCAGCAGCTTGGGACTAGGAAGAGAGCAGTACTTC
cdr3_aa: CASSLGLGREQYF

d_call: TRBD1
v_call: TRBV28
cdr3_length: 14
clone_size: -
j_call: TRBJ2-7
cdr3_nt: TGTGCCAGCATGGTAGGGACAGGTGGTCGGGAGCAGTACTTC
cdr3_aa: CASMVGTGGREQYF

d_call: TRBD2
v_call: TRBV6-5
cdr3_length: 15
clone_size: -
j_call: TRBJ2-1
cdr3_nt: TGTGCCAGCAGTTCACTAGCGGGAGAGGTCGATGAGCAGTTCTTC
cdr3_aa: CASSSLAGEVDEQFF

d_call: -
v_call: TRBV5-1
cdr3_length: 16
clone_size: -
j_call: TRBJ2-5
cdr3_nt: TGCGCCAGCAGCTTGGCCAGCGGAGGGTCCGTAGAGACCCAGTACTTC
cdr3_aa: CASSLASGGSVETQYF

d_call: TRBD2
v_call: TRBV4-3
cdr3_length: 17
clone_size: few
j_call: TRBJ2-5
cdr3_nt: TGCGCCAGCAGCCAAGGTTGGGAGGGAGGACGTAGGGAGACCCAGTACTTC
cdr3_aa: CASSQGWEGGRRETQYF

d_call: TRBD1
v_call: TRBV6-1
cdr3_length: 15
clone_size: -
j_call: TRBJ2-5
cdr3_nt: TGTGCCAGCAGTGAAACGGCAGGGGGTGTGGAGACCCAGTACTTC
cdr3_aa: CASSETAGGVETQYF

d_call: TRBD1
v_call: TRBV7-2
cdr3_length: 15
clone_size: -
j_call: TRBJ1-5
cdr3_nt: TGTGCCAGCCGACCGACAGGGTTAATCAATCAGCCCCAGCATTTT
cdr3_aa: CASRPTGLINQPQHF

d_call: TRBD2
v_call: TRBV19
cdr3_length: 14
clone_size: few
j_call: TRBJ2-3
cdr3_nt: TGTGCCAGTAGTACGGGGAGGGCCCCAGATACGCAGTATTTT
cdr3_aa: CASSTGRAPDTQYF

d_call: -
v_call: TRBV19
cdr3_length: 12
clone_size: -
j_call: TRBJ1-5
cdr3_nt: TGTGCCAGCCAGGGACACCCCTGGCCCCAGCATTTT
cdr3_aa: CASQGHPWPQHF

d_call: -
v_call: TRBV4-1
cdr3_length: 16
clone_size: -
j_call: TRBJ2-1
cdr3_nt: TGCGCCAGCAGCCCAGGACCGGGAGTAGCCTACAATGAGCAGTTCTTC
cdr3_aa: CASSPGPGVAYNEQFF

d_call: TRBD1
v_call: TRBV5-1
cdr3_length: 17
clone_size: -
j_call: TRBJ2-5
cdr3_nt: TGCGCCAGCAGTTCCGGGACAGGACCCCGATACCAAGAGACCCAGTACTTC
cdr3_aa: CASSSGTGPRYQETQYF

d_call: TRBD1
v_call: TRBV5-1
cdr3_length: 17
clone_size: -
j_call: TRBJ2-7
cdr3_nt: TGCGCCAGCAGCTTGTCAACCGGACAGGGGGCTTCCTACGAGCAGTACTTC
cdr3_aa: CASSLSTGQGASYEQYF

d_call: TRBD1
v_call: TRBV20-1
cdr3_length: 11
clone_size: -
j_call: TRBJ1-1
cdr3_nt: TGCAGTGCCAACAGGGGAGGTGAAGCTTTCTTT
cdr3_aa: CSANRGGEAFF

d_call: TRBD1
v_call: TRBV7-6
cdr3_length: 14
clone_size: -
j_call: TRBJ1-1
cdr3_nt: TGTGCCAGCAGCCCCGGGACAGTGAACACTGAAGCTTTCTTT
cdr3_aa: CASSPGTVNTEAFF

d_call: -
v_call: TRBV6-5
cdr3_length: 14
clone_size: -
j_call: TRBJ2-2
cdr3_nt: TGTGCCAGCAGCTCCACTATGAACACCGGGGAGCTGTTTTTT
cdr3_aa: CASSSTMNTGELFF

d_call: -
v_call: TRBV10-2
cdr3_length: 13
clone_size: few
j_call: TRBJ2-2
cdr3_nt: TGCGCCAGCAGTGCCTCCCCTGCCGGGGAGCTGTTTTTT
cdr3_aa: CASSASPAGELFF

d_call: TRBD2
v_call: TRBV6-1
cdr3_length: 15
clone_size: few
j_call: TRBJ2-1
cdr3_nt: TGTGCCAGCAGTGAACTAGCGGGGGGGCCAAATGAGCAGTTCTTC
cdr3_aa: CASSELAGGPNEQFF

d_call: TRBD2
v_call: TRBV2
cdr3_length: 13
clone_size: -
j_call: TRBJ2-3
cdr3_nt: TGTGCCAGCCTACTAGCGGGCACAGATACGCAGTATTTT
cdr3_aa: CASLLAGTDTQYF

d_call: -
v_call: TRBV18
cdr3_length: 13
clone_size: -
j_call: TRBJ2-5
cdr3_nt: TGTGCCAGCTCACCACACAGACAAGAGACCCAGTACTTC
cdr3_aa: CASSPHRQETQYF

d_call: TRBD2
v_call: TRBV5-6
cdr3_length: 15
clone_size: few
j_call: TRBJ2-7
cdr3_nt: TGTGCCAGCAGCACGGGACTAGCGCACACCTACGAGCAGTACTTC
cdr3_aa: CASSTGLAHTYEQYF

d_call: -
v_call: TRBV10-3
cdr3_length: 11
clone_size: -
j_call: TRBJ2-3
cdr3_nt: TGTGCCATCAGTGACAGGGATACGCAGTATTTT
cdr3_aa: CAISDRDTQYF

d_call: -
v_call: TRBV29-1
cdr3_length: 11
clone_size: -
j_call: TRBJ2-1
cdr3_nt: TGCAGCGTCCGGGGGGCATGGGAGCAGTTCTTC
cdr3_aa: CSVRGAWEQFF

d_call: TRBD2
v_call: TRBV5-1
cdr3_length: 16
clone_size: -
j_call: TRBJ2-7
cdr3_nt: TGCGCCAGCAGCTTGGAACTAGCGGGAGGGGCCCATGAGCAGTACTTC
cdr3_aa: CASSLELAGGAHEQYF

d_call: TRBD1
v_call: TRBV28
cdr3_length: 15
clone_size: -
j_call: TRBJ2-2
cdr3_nt: TGTGCCAGCAGTTTCCGGGACAGATCAGGCGGGGAGCTGTTTTTT
cdr3_aa: CASSFRDRSGGELFF

d_call: TRBD1
v_call: TRBV5-4
cdr3_length: 18
clone_size: once
j_call: TRBJ1-5
cdr3_nt: TGTGCCAGCAGCCCCGAGGACAGGGGGCGATACTCCGATCAGCCCCAGCATTTT
cdr3_aa: CASSPEDRGRYSDQPQHF

d_call: TRBD2
v_call: TRBV9
cdr3_length: 15
clone_size: -
j_call: TRBJ2-7
cdr3_nt: TGTGCCAGCAGTGAATATAGCGGGGACTCCTACGAGCAGTACTTC
cdr3_aa: CASSEYSGDSYEQYF

d_call: TRBD1
v_call: TRBV7-9
cdr3_length: 14
clone_size: -
j_call: TRBJ2-3
cdr3_nt: TGTGCCAGCAGCTTGGGACAGCCCACAGATACGCAGTATTTT
cdr3_aa: CASSLGQPTDTQYF

d_call: -
v_call: TRBV28
cdr3_length: 14
clone_size: -
j_call: TRBJ1-3
cdr3_nt: TGTGCCAGCAGCTCGGTTGGCTCTGGAAACACCATATATTTT
cdr3_aa: CASSSVGSGNTIYF

d_call: -
v_call: TRBV4-1
cdr3_length: 15
clone_size: -
j_call: TRBJ1-6
cdr3_nt: TGCGCCAGCAGAGACCGGGACATCGATAATTCACCCCTCCACTTT
cdr3_aa: CASRDRDIDNSPLHF

d_call: -
v_call: TRBV28
cdr3_length: 18
clone_size: -
j_call: TRBJ2-4
cdr3_nt: TGTGCCAGCAGCAAAGGAGGGGTTCCTAAAAAGGGCAAAAACATTCAGTACTTC
cdr3_aa: CASSKGGVPKKGKNIQYF

d_call: TRBD2
v_call: TRBV5-6
cdr3_length: 16
clone_size: -
j_call: TRBJ2-2
cdr3_nt: TGTGCCAGCAGCTTGACTAGCGGGGCGAACACCGGGGAGCTGTTTTTT
cdr3_aa: CASSLTSGANTGELFF

d_call: -
v_call: TRBV19
cdr3_length: 13
clone_size: -
j_call: TRBJ1-1
cdr3_nt: TGTGCCAGTAGTATACAGCGAAACACTGAAGCTTTCTTT
cdr3_aa: CASSIQRNTEAFF

d_call: -
v_call: TRBV4-3
cdr3_length: 17
clone_size: -
j_call: TRBJ1-6
cdr3_nt: TGCGCCAGCAGTCCGGGTGCGGGGGGCGTGGGTAATTCACCCCTCCACTTT
cdr3_aa: CASSPGAGGVGNSPLHF

d_call: TRBD2
v_call: TRBV7-7
cdr3_length: 15
clone_size: -
j_call: TRBJ2-5
cdr3_nt: TGTGCCAGCAGCTTAATGGGGAGGGCAGGTGAGACCCAGTACTTC
cdr3_aa: CASSLMGRAGETQYF

d_call: -
v_call: TRBV30
cdr3_length: 11
clone_size: -
j_call: TRBJ1-1
cdr3_nt: TGTGCCTGGAGGGCGAACACTGAAGCTTTCTTT
cdr3_aa: CAWRANTEAFF

d_call: -
v_call: TRBV19
cdr3_length: 13
clone_size: -
j_call: TRBJ1-1
cdr3_nt: TGTGCCAGTACCATAGGGGCGAACACTGAAGCTTTCTTT
cdr3_aa: CASTIGANTEAFF

d_call: -
v_call: TRBV6-5
cdr3_length: 16
clone_size: -
j_call: TRBJ2-6
cdr3_nt: TGTGCCAGCAGTTACGGACAAATCTCTGGGGCCAACGTCCTGACTTTC
cdr3_aa: CASSYGQISGANVLTF

d_call: -
v_call: TRBV5-6
cdr3_length: 16
clone_size: few
j_call: TRBJ1-1
cdr3_nt: TGTGCCAGCAGCCAGTCATGGCGGTACATGAACACTGAAGCTTTCTTT
cdr3_aa: CASSQSWRYMNTEAFF

d_call: -
v_call: TRBV4-3
cdr3_length: 16
clone_size: -
j_call: TRBJ2-4
cdr3_nt: TGCGCCAGCAGCCAAGAATGGGACATAGCCAAAAACATTCAGTACTTC
cdr3_aa: CASSQEWDIAKNIQYF

d_call: TRBD1
v_call: TRBV7-8
cdr3_length: 15
clone_size: -
j_call: TRBJ2-1
cdr3_nt: TGTGCCAGCAACCAGCTACAGGGGTCCTACAATGAGCAGTTCTTC
cdr3_aa: CASNQLQGSYNEQFF

d_call: TRBD1
v_call: TRBV5-1
cdr3_length: 15
clone_size: -
j_call: TRBJ2-7
cdr3_nt: TGCGCCAGCAGCTTGGCCGTACAGGGGGAATACGAGCAGTACTTC
cdr3_aa: CASSLAVQGEYEQYF